This T cell receptor beta chain appears in the sequencing data of a study of Ad26.COV2.S vaccination and SARS-CoV-2 variants. Turning to this clone: Its antigen is unknown.

The repertoire was sequenced with immunoSEQ multiplex PCR; TCRdb's copy has only in-frame clones and lacks some. Among 300,000 to 500,000 clones listed, about 85% were seen once. Treatment described: about 20 received Ad26.COV2.S at low or high dose, single or two shots; a few received placebo; per-sample allocation not given. Each sample was drawn 63 days after the first injection (of vaccine or placebo). Study-level points and caveats: There was a possibility that the TCR breadth and depth analyses underestimated total T cell responses. Relative to placebo recipients, vaccine recipients exhibited elevated spike-specific TCR breadth. Post-vaccination breadth of spike-specific CD8+ and CD4+ T cell responses was reportedly substantial.

The CDR3 runs to 14 residues. Germline-derived CDR1 and CDR2 are SGHDT and YYEEEE. The V end was cut by 3 bases, the J end by 5 bases, with 14 bases between. The TCR comes from a person between 18 and 65 years old who received the Ad26.COV2.S COVID-19 vaccine or a placebo. This specimen was peripheral blood, taken in a trial of Ad26.COV2.S vaccine versus placebo. The gene calls are TRBV5-6 and TRBJ2-5; no reliable D call. As DNA, the CDR3 is TGTGCCAGCAGCTCCTACCGCTCTTGGGAGACCCAGTACTTC. Amino acid sequence: CASSSYRSWETQYF.